A selection of T cell receptor beta chains follows, all from one sample in a study of T cell repertoires in cytomegalovirus infection. TCRdb reprocessed the reads via MiXCR and lists one record per CDR3 protein. Among roughly 760,000 distinct CDR3 sequences listed, about 40% were seen once. The sample comprised PBMCs. The origin of the receptors is a human donor in good health (CMV status not recorded). Some clones in this sample may be carry-over from other donors' samples. CDR3s include the opening cysteine and the closing phenylalanine or tryptophan. Each record gives: CDR3 length, V gene, CDR3 protein.

length: 16; V: TRBV28; CDR3: CASSLGQGARWNEQFF
length: 15; V: TRBV6-6; CDR3: CASSYLAGEDNEQFF
length: 16; V: TRBV28; CDR3: CASSLPGQGQNTEAFF
length: 14; V: TRBV7-6; CDR3: CASSHRELTDTQYF
length: 14; V: TRBV7-6; CDR3: CAIPSTEDQETQYF
length: 13; V: TRBV29-1; CDR3: CSVDGGSAYGYTF
length: 16; V: TRBV7-2; CDR3: CASSLDLWTETYEQYF
length: 16; V: TRBV12-3/TRBV12-4; CDR3: CASSLYRQGLGQPQHF
length: 14; V: TRBV12-3/TRBV12-4; CDR3: CASSSALRDYGYTF
length: 14; V: TRBV7-2; CDR3: CASSLAPEHYGYTF
length: 14; V: TRBV7-6; CDR3: CASRARDERTEAFF
length: 13; V: TRBV28; CDR3: CASSFGANTEAFF
length: 13; V: TRBV7-9; CDR3: CATRAGEYYEQYF
length: 17; V: TRBV28; CDR3: CASSTLAGGRFADTQYF
length: 15; V: TRBV6-5; CDR3: CASSYWESSYNEQFF
length: 15; V: TRBV19; CDR3: CASSIAVTGTYEQYF
length: 14; V: TRBV4-1; CDR3: CASSQGVIEDEQFF
length: 14; V: TRBV15; CDR3: CATSTWGGRFEAFF
length: 13; V: TRBV12-3/TRBV12-4; CDR3: CASSVVGGQPQHF
length: 14; V: TRBV14; CDR3: CASRPTGSGNTIYF
length: 16; V: TRBV11-2; CDR3: CASSLGSSGQKNIQYF
length: 15; V: TRBV5-1; CDR3: CASSLGGSRGNEQFF
length: 12; V: TRBV19; CDR3: CATQDRLNIQYF
length: 15; V: TRBV19; CDR3: CASSIGIGGSNEQFF
length: 15; V: TRBV7-9; CDR3: CASARGGAANYGYTF
length: 14; V: TRBV12-3/TRBV12-4; CDR3: CASSLRRDADTQYF
length: 14; V: TRBV6-4; CDR3: CASSDSAGKTEAFF
length: 14; V: TRBV6-6; CDR3: CATLLGQGTYEQYF
length: 15; V: TRBV7-2; CDR3: CASSLSGAGANVLTF
length: 16; V: TRBV5-1; CDR3: CASSPLAGGPADTQYF
length: 15; V: TRBV4-1; CDR3: CASSQVSGRTDTQYF
length: 15; V: TRBV28; CDR3: CASSFPGDYNNEQFF
length: 15; V: TRBV7-8; CDR3: CASSGDRGRGQPQHF
length: 16; V: TRBV7-8; CDR3: CASSAGQGTMNTEAFF
length: 16; V: TRBV7-6; CDR3: CASSLGEYRSGNTIYF
length: 14; V: TRBV7-6; CDR3: CASSSRDLTYEQYF
length: 16; V: TRBV11-2; CDR3: CASSMHRANKQETQYF
length: 15; V: TRBV19; CDR3: CASSARGGSNQPQHF
length: 14; V: TRBV20-1; CDR3: CSATGKSGANVLTF
length: 13; V: TRBV20-1; CDR3: CSARRTGVYEQYF
length: 15; V: TRBV12-3/TRBV12-4; CDR3: CASTLGQGPYNEQFF
length: 11; V: TRBV5-6; CDR3: CASSVTGELFF
length: 13; V: TRBV7-9; CDR3: CASSWENRAPAFF
length: 14; V: TRBV7-9; CDR3: CASTPVTILYGYTF
length: 15; V: TRBV6-5; CDR3: CASSYFPTGAGEQYF
length: 14; V: TRBV7-9; CDR3: CASSLQGRNEKLFF
length: 15; V: TRBV28; CDR3: CASSSRGQWNTEAFF
length: 15; V: TRBV28; CDR3: CASSLADRGGTEAFF
length: 15; V: TRBV6-1; CDR3: CASSGTSGVQETQYF
length: 21; V: TRBV14; CDR3: CASSQDWELRSGTLDYNEQFF
length: 13; V: TRBV6-1; CDR3: CASSYPYTGELFF
length: 14; V: TRBV7-2; CDR3: CASSLSQGTYGYTF
length: 12; V: TRBV4-1; CDR3: CASSQSYNEQFF
length: 15; V: TRBV7-2; CDR3: CASTRQGLGGNEQFF
length: 16; V: TRBV5-1; CDR3: CASSLSIPGQGGGYTF